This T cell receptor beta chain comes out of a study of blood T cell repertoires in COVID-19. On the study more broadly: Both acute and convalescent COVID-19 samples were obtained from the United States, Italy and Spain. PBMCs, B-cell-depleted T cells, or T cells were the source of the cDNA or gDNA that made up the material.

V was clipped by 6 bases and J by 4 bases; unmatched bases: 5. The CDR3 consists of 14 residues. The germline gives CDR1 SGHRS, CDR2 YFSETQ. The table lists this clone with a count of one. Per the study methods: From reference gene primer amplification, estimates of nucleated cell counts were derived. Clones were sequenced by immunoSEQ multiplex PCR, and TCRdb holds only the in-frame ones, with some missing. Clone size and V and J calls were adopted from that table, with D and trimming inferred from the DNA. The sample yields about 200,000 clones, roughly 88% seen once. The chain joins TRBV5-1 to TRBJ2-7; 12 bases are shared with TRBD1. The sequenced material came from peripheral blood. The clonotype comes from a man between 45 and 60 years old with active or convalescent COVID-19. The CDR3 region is CASKGQGALYEQYF. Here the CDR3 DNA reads TGCGCCAGCAAGGGACAGGGGGCTTTGTACGAGCAGTACTTC.